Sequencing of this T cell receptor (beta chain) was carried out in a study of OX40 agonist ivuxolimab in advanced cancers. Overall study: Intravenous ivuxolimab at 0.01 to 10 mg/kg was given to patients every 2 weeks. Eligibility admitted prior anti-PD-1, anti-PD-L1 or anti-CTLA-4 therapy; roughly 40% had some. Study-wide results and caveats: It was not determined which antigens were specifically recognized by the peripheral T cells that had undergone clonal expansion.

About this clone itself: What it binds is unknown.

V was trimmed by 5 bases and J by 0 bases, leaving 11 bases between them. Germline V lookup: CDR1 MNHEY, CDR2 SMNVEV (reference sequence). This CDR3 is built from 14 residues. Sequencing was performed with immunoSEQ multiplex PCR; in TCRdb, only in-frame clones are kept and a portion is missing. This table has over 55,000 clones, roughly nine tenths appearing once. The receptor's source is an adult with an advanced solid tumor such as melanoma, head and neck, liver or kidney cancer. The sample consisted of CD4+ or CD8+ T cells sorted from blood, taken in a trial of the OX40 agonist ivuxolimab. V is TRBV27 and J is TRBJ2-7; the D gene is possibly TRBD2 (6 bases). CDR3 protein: CASSPGTLSYEQYF. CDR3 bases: TGTGCCAGCAGTCCCGGGACTCTCTCCTACGAGCAGTACTTC.